This T cell receptor (beta chain) was obtained from a study of early T cells in non-severe SARS-CoV-2 infection. General study results and limits: Anti-spike CD8 responses were favored in VDJdb matching, and private and CD4 specificities were missed.

From the 5' RACE reads, TCRdb called clonotypes with MiXCR, one entry per CDR3 protein. This table has about 17,000 distinct CDR3 sequences, roughly 5.1% appearing once. Note on this clonotype: Its antigen is currently unknown.

Unmatched junction bases numbered 15, after V lost 5 bases and J lost 4 bases. Germline V gene lookup returns CDR1 SGHAT and CDR2 FQDESV (reference sequence). The CDR3 covers 18 residues. The sample comprised whole blood. The V call is TRBV11-1, the J call TRBJ2-1; 9 positions match TRBD2. The sequence came from an adult who was a healthcare worker with PCR-confirmed SARS-CoV-2 infection or an uninfected control (not recorded which). DNA for the CDR3: TGTGCCAGCAGCAACCCCCCCCTAGCGGGGAAGGGGTACAATGAGCAGTTCTTC. Its translation is CASSNPPLAGKGYNEQFF.